The clone carrying this T cell receptor (beta chain) came up a few times. Its antigen remains unidentified. Each TCR library used about 500 ng of total RNA and a linear amplification protocol. One entry per CDR3 protein results from TCRdb running MiXCR on the reads. The profile shows approximately 200,000 distinct CDR3 sequences, over 60% of them singletons. The data belong to a study of healthy donors' naive CD4 and CD8 T cells. Looking at the study overall: Donors spanned ages 20-25, 40-50 and 60-70 years, half female. Findings and limits, study-wide: Most V and J genes were reportedly biased between naive CD4+ and CD8+ cells. Positive CDR3 charge linked to CD4+ cells, negative to CD8+ cells.

Naive CD4+ cells were sorted as CD4+CD8-CD45RO-CD45RA+; naive CD8+ as CD8+CD4-CD45RA+CD27bright. Trimming removed 6 bases at V and 9 bases at J, with 15 bases between. This CDR3 has 14 residues. Looked up from germline, CDR1 is MNHEY and CDR2 is SVGAGI. The specimen was naive CD4+ and CD8+ T cells sorted from blood, pooled from several donors. The TCR originated in a pool of human donors in good health; the sample pools cells from several healthy donors. V usage is TRBV6-5 and J usage is TRBJ1-6; D gene ambiguous. The CDR3 loop reads CASRADQEVSPLHF. The CDR3, as DNA: TGTGCCAGCAGAGCCGACCAGGAGGTTTCACCCCTCCACTTT.